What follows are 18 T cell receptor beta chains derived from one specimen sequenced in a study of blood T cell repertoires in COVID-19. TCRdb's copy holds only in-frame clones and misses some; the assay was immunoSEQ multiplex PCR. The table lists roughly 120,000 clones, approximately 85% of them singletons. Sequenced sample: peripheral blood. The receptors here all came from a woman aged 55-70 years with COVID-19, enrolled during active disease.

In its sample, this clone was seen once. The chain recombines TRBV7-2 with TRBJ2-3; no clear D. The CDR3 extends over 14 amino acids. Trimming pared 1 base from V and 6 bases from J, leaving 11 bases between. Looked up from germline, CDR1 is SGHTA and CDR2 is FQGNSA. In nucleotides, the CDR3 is TGTGCCAGCAGCTTAGACGTGAGGTCGGATACGCAGTATTTT. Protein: CASSLDVRSDTQYF. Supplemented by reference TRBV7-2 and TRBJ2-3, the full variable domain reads GAGVSQSPSNKVTEKGKDVELRCDPISGHTALYWYRQSLGQGLEFLIYFQGNSAPDKSGLPSDRFSAERTGGSVSTLTIQRTQQEDSAVYLCASSLDVRSDTQYFGPGTRLTVL.

The CDR3 sequence: CASSEEDSSNSPLHF. In DNA, the CDR3 is TGTGCCAGCAGTGAAGAGGACAGCTCCAATTCACCCCTCCACTTT. This chain joins TRBV2 and TRBJ1-6; D may be TRBD1 (6 bases). V was cut by 1 base and J by 7 bases, with 11 bases left in between. This CDR3 has 15 residues. Germline loops: CDR1 SNHLY, CDR2 FYNNEI.

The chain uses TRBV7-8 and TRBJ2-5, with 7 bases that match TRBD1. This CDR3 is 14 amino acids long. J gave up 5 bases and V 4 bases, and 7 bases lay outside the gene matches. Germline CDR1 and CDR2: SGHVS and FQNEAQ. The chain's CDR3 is CASSSLGTAETQYF. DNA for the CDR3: TGTGCCAGCAGCTCGCTCGGGACAGCCGAGACCCAGTACTTC.

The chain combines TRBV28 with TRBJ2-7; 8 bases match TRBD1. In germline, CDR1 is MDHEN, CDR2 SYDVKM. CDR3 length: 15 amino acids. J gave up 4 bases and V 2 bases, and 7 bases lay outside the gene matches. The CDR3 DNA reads TGTGCCAGCAGTTTAGCCCCAGGACAGGGTTACGAGCAGTACTTC. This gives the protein CASSLAPGQGYEQYF.

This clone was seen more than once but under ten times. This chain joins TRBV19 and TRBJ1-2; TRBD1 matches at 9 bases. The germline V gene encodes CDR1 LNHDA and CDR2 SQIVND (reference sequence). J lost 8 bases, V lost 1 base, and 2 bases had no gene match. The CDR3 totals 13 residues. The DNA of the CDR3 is TGTGCCAGTAGTATAGCGGGGACAGGGGGCTACACCTTC. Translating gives CASSIAGTGGYTF.

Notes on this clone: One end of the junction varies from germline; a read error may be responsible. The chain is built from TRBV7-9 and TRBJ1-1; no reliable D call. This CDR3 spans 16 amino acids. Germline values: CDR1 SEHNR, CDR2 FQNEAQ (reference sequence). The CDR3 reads CASSLAPGTVNTEAFF. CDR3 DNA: TGTGCCAGCAGCCTAGCCCCAGGAACAGTGAACACTGAAGCTTTCTTT.

CDR3 DNA sequence: TGTGCCAGCAGCCAAATAGCGGGGGGGCGCAAAAACATTCAGTACTTC. Its protein product is CASSQIAGGRKNIQYF. The chain combines TRBV3-1 (or the pseudogene TRBV3-2) with TRBJ2-4, with 11 positions matching TRBD2. Per germline, CDR1 LGHDT and CDR2 YNNKEL (reference sequence). This CDR3 has 16 residues. V shed 2 bases and J 3 bases; nucleotides not matched to a gene: 3.

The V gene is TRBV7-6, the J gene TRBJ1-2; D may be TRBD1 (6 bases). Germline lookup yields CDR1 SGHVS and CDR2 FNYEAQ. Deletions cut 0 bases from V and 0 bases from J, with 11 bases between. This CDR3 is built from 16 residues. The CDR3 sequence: CASSLAGDTANYGYTF. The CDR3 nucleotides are TGTGCCAGCAGCTTAGCGGGGGACACCGCTAACTATGGCTACACCTTC.

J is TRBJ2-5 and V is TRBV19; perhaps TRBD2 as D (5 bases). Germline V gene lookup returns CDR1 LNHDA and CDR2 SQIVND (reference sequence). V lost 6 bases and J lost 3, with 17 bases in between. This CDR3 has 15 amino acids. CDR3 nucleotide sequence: TGTGCCAGTAGCCCTGGATGGGCGAGGGAAGAGACCCAGTACTTC. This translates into CASSPGWAREETQYF. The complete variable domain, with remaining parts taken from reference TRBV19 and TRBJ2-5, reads DGGITQSPKYLFRKEGQNVTLSCEQNLNHDAMYWYRQDPGQGLRLIYYSQIVNDFQKGDIAEGYSVSREKKESFPLTVTSAQKNPTAFYLCASSPGWAREETQYFGPGTRLLVL.

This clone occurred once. The CDR3 DNA is TGTGCCAGCAGCCCCCAGGGGGCAAGCACCGGGGAGCTGTTTTTT. It is translated as CASSPQGASTGELFF. The V call is TRBV3-1 (or the pseudogene TRBV3-2), the J call TRBJ2-2; 8 nucleotides agree with TRBD1. In germline, CDR1 is LGHDT, CDR2 YNNKEL (reference sequence). Trimming removed 4 bases from V and 4 bases from J; junction bases left unmatched: 5. The CDR3 has 15 residues.

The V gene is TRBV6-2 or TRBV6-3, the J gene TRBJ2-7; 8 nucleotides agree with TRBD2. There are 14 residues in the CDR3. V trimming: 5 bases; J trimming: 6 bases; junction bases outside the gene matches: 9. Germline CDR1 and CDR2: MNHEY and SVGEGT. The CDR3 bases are TGTGCCAGCAGTACACCCGGGGGGGTCGCCGAGCAGTACTTC. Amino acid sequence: CASSTPGGVAEQYF.

The CDR3 DNA follows: TGTGCCAGCAGCTTCCCCACAGGGCACGGAAACACCATATATTTT. Protein sequence: CASSFPTGHGNTIYF. The V call is TRBV5-4, the J call TRBJ1-3, with D possibly TRBD1 on 6 matching bases. CDR1 and CDR2 (germline): SGHNT, YYREEE (reference sequence). The CDR3 loop spans 15 amino acids. Deletions cut 2 bases from V and 4 bases from J, with 13 bases between.

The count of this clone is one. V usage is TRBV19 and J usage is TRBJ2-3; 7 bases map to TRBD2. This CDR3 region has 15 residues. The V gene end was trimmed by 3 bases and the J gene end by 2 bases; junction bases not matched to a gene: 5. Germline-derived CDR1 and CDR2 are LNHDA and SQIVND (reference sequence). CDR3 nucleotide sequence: TGTGCCAGTAGTATTAAGGGGACTAACACAGATACGCAGTATTTT. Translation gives CASSIKGTNTDTQYF.

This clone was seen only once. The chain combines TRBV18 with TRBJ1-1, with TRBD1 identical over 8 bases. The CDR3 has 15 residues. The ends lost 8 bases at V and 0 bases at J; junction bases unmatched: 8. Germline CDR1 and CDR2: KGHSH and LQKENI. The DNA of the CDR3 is TGTGCCAGCAGCGGGACAGGAGAGATGAACACTGAAGCTTTCTTT. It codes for CASSGTGEMNTEAFF.

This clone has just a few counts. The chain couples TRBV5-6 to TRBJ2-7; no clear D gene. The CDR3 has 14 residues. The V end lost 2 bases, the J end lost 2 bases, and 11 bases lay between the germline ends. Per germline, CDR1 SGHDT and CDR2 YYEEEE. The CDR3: CASSLFDKTYEQYF. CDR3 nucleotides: TGTGCCAGCAGCTTATTTGACAAGACCTACGAGCAGTACTTC.

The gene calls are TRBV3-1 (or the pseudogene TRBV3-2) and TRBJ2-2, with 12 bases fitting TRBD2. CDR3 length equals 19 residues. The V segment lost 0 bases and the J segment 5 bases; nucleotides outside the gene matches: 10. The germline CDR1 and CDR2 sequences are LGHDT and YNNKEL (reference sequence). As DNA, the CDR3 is TGTGCCAGCAGCCAAGATAGGAGACTAGCGGGGGTATGGACCGGGGAGCTGTTTTTT. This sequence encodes CASSQDRRLAGVWTGELFF.

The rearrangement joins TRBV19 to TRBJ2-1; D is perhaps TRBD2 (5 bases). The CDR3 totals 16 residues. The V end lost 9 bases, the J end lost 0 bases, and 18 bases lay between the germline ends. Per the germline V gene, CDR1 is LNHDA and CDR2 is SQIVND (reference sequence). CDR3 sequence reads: CASAVGVGPSYNEQFF. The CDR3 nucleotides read TGTGCCAGCGCCGTCGGGGTGGGTCCCTCCTACAATGAGCAGTTCTTC.

CDR3 sequence: CASSPTRFFYGYTF. CDR3 in DNA: TGTGCCAGCAGTCCGACAAGGTTCTTTTATGGCTACACCTTC. The chain employs TRBV6-2 or TRBV6-3 and TRBJ1-2; D not certain. Germline CDR1 reads MNHEY; CDR2 reads SVGEGT. The CDR3 spans 14 residues. V lost 5 bases and J 5 bases, leaving 15 bases between the germline ends.